A single sample gave rise to the 29 T cell receptor beta chains below, sequenced in a study of a mutant IDH1 vaccine in newly diagnosed glioma (dated by TCRdb to the early 2020s). The sample's time point label, decoded: week 5, during vaccination. Each vaccine dose, consisting of 300 ug of a 20-mer mutant IDH1 peptide in Montanide, was administered subcutaneously with topical imiquimod. For these receptors, no antigen is known. Receptors were amplified or captured by the immunoSEQ multiplex PCR assay. The clones in this table, taken by TCRdb from immuneACCESS, are in-frame only. Not every clone is retained; where verified, under half of the shortfall comes from an unresolved V gene, and the cause of the rest is unknown. The sample contains approximately 60,000 clones, about 87% of them found a single time. The leading ten clones occupy about 4.6% of the sample. Specimen: PBMCs, collected from a glioma patient whose treatment included an IDH1 peptide vaccine. These receptors were obtained from a woman between 40 and 55 years old with glioma.

This sequence joins TRBV30 and TRBJ2-2, with D unresolved. The CDR3 runs 11 residues. Germline CDR1 reads GTSNPN; CDR2 reads SVGIG (reference sequence). V was clipped by 8 bases and J by 2 bases, with 6 bases between them. The CDR3 coding sequence is TGTGCCCGTGGAAACACCGGGGAGCTGTTTTTT. This encodes CARGNTGELFF.

The V and J genes are TRBV18 and TRBJ2-5; 11 bases align to TRBD2. V shed 0 bases and J 3 bases; nucleotides not matched to a gene: 6. The CDR3 extends over 17 amino acids. Germline CDR1 KGHSH, CDR2 LQKENI. The CDR3 spells CASSPPKIAGGKETQYF. As DNA, the CDR3 is TGTGCCAGCTCACCACCGAAGATAGCGGGAGGGAAAGAGACCCAGTACTTC. The entire variable domain, with the rest obtained from reference TRBV18 and TRBJ2-5, is as follows: NAGVMQNPRHLVRRRGQEARLRCSPMKGHSHVYWYRQLPEEGLKFMVYLQKENIIDESGMPKERFSAEFPKEGPSILRIQQVVRGDSAAYFCASSPPKIAGGKETQYFGPGTRLLVL.

This sequence joins TRBV7-9 and TRBJ2-1; 13 nucleotides agree with TRBD2. Trimming took 1 base from V and 3 from J; bases not matched to a gene: 0. The CDR3 spans 16 residues. Germline V CDR1 and CDR2: SEHNR, FQNEAQ (reference sequence). CDR3: CASSLGLAGGYNEQFF. CDR3 in DNA: TGTGCCAGCAGCTTAGGACTAGCGGGAGGCTACAATGAGCAGTTCTTC.

V gene TRBV2 combines with J gene TRBJ2-5; TRBD1 might be the D (5 bases). The V end lost 7 bases, the J end lost 1 base, and 16 bases lay between the germline ends. The CDR3 is 15 amino acids. CDR1 and CDR2 from the germline V gene are SNHLY and FYNNEI. This chain's CDR3 is CASKINTGTQETQYF. The CDR3 nucleotides read TGTGCCAGCAAAATAAACACAGGAACCCAAGAGACCCAGTACTTC.

The genes are TRBV29-1 and TRBJ2-3; D perhaps matches TRBD1 (5 bases). The CDR3 consists of 15 residues. With 5 bases removed from V and 2 bases from J, the gap between germline ends came to 17 bases. Germline CDR1 SQVTM, CDR2 ANQGSEA. In nucleotides, the CDR3 is TGCAGCGTTTTAAGGGGCTTTGGGGACACAGATACGCAGTATTTT. Protein sequence: CSVLRGFGDTDTQYF.

As DNA, the CDR3 is TGTGCCAGCAGCCCGGGACGGTTCCAAGAGACCCAGTACTTC. Protein sequence: CASSPGRFQETQYF. The chain combines TRBV7-8 with TRBJ2-5; D possibly matches TRBD1 or TRBD2 (5 bases each). The CDR3 contains 14 residues. Trimming removed 5 bases at V and 1 base at J, with 11 bases between. Germline CDR1 is SGHVS and CDR2 is FQNEAQ.

The chain carries TRBV6-4 and TRBJ2-1; 7 bases line up with TRBD2. CDR1 is MRHNA and CDR2 is SNTAGT in the germline V gene. The CDR3 covers 13 residues. The trim removed 2 bases at V and 12 bases at J, leaving 7 bases unmatched. Here the CDR3 reads CASSDPSTSAQFF. CDR3 in DNA: TGTGCCAGCAGTGACCCAAGCACTAGCGCGCAGTTCTTC.

The chain uses TRBV2 and TRBJ1-1, with unresolved D. The V and J ends lost 4 bases and 0 bases respectively, with 9 bases between them. This CDR3 has 14 residues. The germline gives CDR1 SNHLY, CDR2 FYNNEI. The CDR3 protein is CASSAGSLNTEAFF. CDR3 nucleotide sequence: TGTGCCAGCAGTGCCGGGTCCTTGAACACTGAAGCTTTCTTT.

This clone was recorded only once. The chain carries TRBV6-1 and TRBJ2-7; D is undetermined. The germline V gene encodes CDR1 MNHNS and CDR2 SASEGT. The CDR3 sequence is 13 residues long. Trimming took off 4 bases at V and 2 bases at J, with 9 bases between the two ends. CDR3: CASSVDGTYEQYF. CDR3 nucleotide sequence: TGTGCCAGCAGTGTGGACGGAACCTACGAGCAGTACTTC.

The chain combines TRBV5-4 with TRBJ2-5; D is uncertain. The CDR3 sequence is 16 residues long. The germline CDR1 and CDR2 sequences are SGHNT and YYREEE (reference sequence). V lost 0 bases, J lost 1 base, and 13 bases lay in between. CDR3 sequence: CASSLGSRPVQETQYF. The CDR3 DNA sequence: TGTGCCAGCAGCTTGGGGTCGCGGCCAGTCCAAGAGACCCAGTACTTC.

The V gene is TRBV6-1, the J gene TRBJ1-5, with a possible D match to TRBD1 (5 bases). From germline, CDR1 is MNHNS and CDR2 SASEGT. Trimming took 8 bases from V and 2 from J, leaving 16 bases between them. This CDR3 is 15 amino acids long. The CDR3 DNA sequence: TGTGCCAGCGGGGGTGGTATTATGGGCAATCAGCCCCAGCATTTT. This codes for CASGGGIMGNQPQHF.

The table lists this clone with a few counts. The chain carries TRBV4-1 and TRBJ1-1; no reliable D call. CDR3 size: 17 residues. V lost 0 bases and J 1 base, leaving 15 bases between the germline ends. Germline assignment: CDR1 MGHRA and CDR2 YSYEKL. The CDR3 DNA is TGCGCCAGCAGCCAAGATCCCGTGCAGAAAAGGAACACTGAAGCTTTCTTT. It is translated as CASSQDPVQKRNTEAFF.

This clone appeared a few times. V is TRBV19 and J is TRBJ1-2, with D uncertain. The CDR3 spans 12 residues. The ends were cut back, 6 bases at V and 2 bases at J, with 7 bases in the middle. CDR1 is LNHDA, CDR2 SQIVND, per germline (reference sequence). The CDR3 coding sequence is TGTGCCAGTAGCAATGGCAACTATGGCTACACCTTC. Protein: CASSNGNYGYTF. Supplemented by reference TRBV19 and TRBJ1-2, the full variable domain reads DGGITQSPKYLFRKEGQNVTLSCEQNLNHDAMYWYRQDPGQGLRLIYYSQIVNDFQKGDIAEGYSVSREKKESFPLTVTSAQKNPTAFYLCASSNGNYGYTFGSGTRLTVV.

The J gene is TRBJ2-2, the V gene TRBV4-2; D possibly corresponds to TRBD2 (6 bases). The CDR3 has 13 amino acids. V was cut by 3 bases and J by 7 bases, with 9 bases left in between. Looked up from germline, CDR1 is LGHNA and CDR2 is YNFKEQ. The chain's CDR3 is CASSHRGNGELFF. For the CDR3, the DNA is TGTGCCAGCAGCCATCGGGGGAACGGGGAGCTGTTTTTT.

This chain uses TRBV4-1 with TRBJ1-4; weak D call: TRBD1 (5 bases). The CDR3 is 15 residues long. V shed 1 base and J shed 3 bases, with 9 bases lying between them. The germline V gene encodes CDR1 MGHRA and CDR2 YSYEKL. The CDR3 protein is CASSQAGTSNEKLFF. The CDR3 DNA follows: TGCGCCAGCAGCCAAGCCGGGACTTCTAATGAAAAACTGTTTTTT.

This rearrangement joins TRBV7-2 to TRBJ2-1; perhaps TRBD2 as D (6 bases). V was cut by 5 bases and J by 8 bases, with 22 bases left in between. The length of the CDR3 is 16 residues. Germline CDR1 SGHTA, CDR2 FQGNSA. In DNA, the CDR3 is TGTGCCAGCAGCCCAACTAGACTAGTTCCCCAACATGAGCAGTTCTTC. Translating it yields CASSPTRLVPQHEQFF.

This chain joins TRBV5-1 and TRBJ1-2; TRBD1 matches at 7 bases. Germline CDR1 is SGHRS and CDR2 is YFSETQ. The V and J ends lost 4 bases and 1 base, in that order; junction bases with no gene match: 7. The CDR3 extends over 15 amino acids. The CDR3 loop is CASSIQGQNNYGYTF. Here the CDR3 DNA reads TGCGCCAGCAGCATACAGGGACAGAATAACTATGGCTACACCTTC.

The chain combines TRBV7-6 with TRBJ2-5; 9 bases match TRBD1. Germline V gives CDR1 SGHVS, CDR2 FNYEAQ. There are 15 residues in the CDR3. V shed 0 bases, J shed 5 bases, and the junction held 4 bases outside the gene matches. CDR3 residues: CASSLAGQGFETQYF. CDR3 DNA sequence: TGTGCCAGCAGCTTAGCGGGACAGGGATTCGAGACCCAGTACTTC.

The chain couples TRBV14 to TRBJ1-4; D call uncertain. V gave up 0 bases and J gave up 17 bases, with 16 bases separating them. Germline values: CDR1 SGHDN, CDR2 FVKESK. The CDR3 contains 13 residues. CDR3 sequence: CASSQDRRRVYFF. The CDR3, as DNA: TGTGCCAGCAGCCAAGATCGGCGGCGCGTGTATTTTTTT.

The J gene is TRBJ2-1, the V gene TRBV6-1, with 11 bases that match TRBD2. Germline V gene sequence: CDR1 MNHNS, CDR2 SASEGT. The CDR3 totals 16 residues. J lost 3 bases, V lost 6 bases, and 7 bases had no gene match. CDR3: CASSETSGGRYNEQFF. The CDR3 nucleotides are TGTGCCAGCAGCGAAACTAGCGGGGGCCGCTACAATGAGCAGTTCTTC.

The chain joins TRBV28 to TRBJ2-5; 8 bases line up with TRBD1. This CDR3 has 16 residues. Germline V gene data show CDR1 as MDHEN and CDR2 as SYDVKM. V lost 4 bases and J lost 5; bases outside the gene matches: 12. The DNA of the CDR3 is TGTGCCAGCAGTTCCCTAGGGGCAGGGGGCTGGGAGACCCAGTACTTC. Protein product: CASSSLGAGGWETQYF.

The chain has TRBV21-1 and TRBJ2-7. TRBV21-1 is deemed a pseudogene. The CDR3 sequence is 17 residues long. The CDR3 bases are TGTGCCAGCAGCTCCCCAAACCAATCACCCTTGTCCAACGAGCAGTACTTC. It translates to CASSSPNQSPLSNEQYF.

The V gene is TRBV27, the J gene TRBJ1-5; 7 nucleotides line up with TRBD1. CDR3 length: 17 residues. The V segment lost 4 bases and the J segment 1 base; nucleotides outside the gene matches: 10. Germline assignment: CDR1 MNHEY and CDR2 SMNVEV (reference sequence). CDR3 DNA: TGTGCCAGCAGTTCAGAGACAGGGTGGTCGAGCAATCAGCCCCAGCATTTT. Its translation: CASSSETGWSSNQPQHF.

This CDR3 is CASSEGYGYTF. CDR3 DNA: TGTGCCAGCAGTGAGGGGTATGGCTACACCTTC. The chain links TRBV6-5 to TRBJ1-2; D is perhaps TRBD1 (5 bases). The CDR3 extends over 11 amino acids. Germline values: CDR1 MNHEY, CDR2 SVGAGI. Trimming stripped 5 bases from V and 5 bases from J, with 6 bases between.

The CDR3 bases are TGCGCCAGCAGTGATACAGAAACCATGAACACTGAAGCTTTCTTT. Its translation: CASSDTETMNTEAFF. V gene TRBV10-2 combines with J gene TRBJ1-1, with no clear D. Germline CDR1 reads WSHSY; CDR2 reads SAAADI. The length of the CDR3 is 15 residues. V gave up 3 bases and J gave up 0 bases, with 11 bases separating them.

V usage is TRBV10-1 and J usage is TRBJ2-2; D unresolved. The V end lost 5 bases, the J end lost 6 bases, and 7 bases lay between the germline ends. Germline V gene lookup returns CDR1 WNHNN and CDR2 SYGVQD (reference sequence). CDR3 length: 12 amino acids. The chain's CDR3 is CASSPNAGELFF. The CDR3 coding sequence is TGCGCCAGCAGTCCCAACGCCGGGGAGCTGTTTTTT.

This clone occurred once. This chain connects TRBV5-1 to TRBJ2-5, with a tentative D call TRBD2 (6 bases). V was cut by 0 bases and J by 2 bases, with 11 bases left in between. CDR3 length equals 15 residues. CDR1 SGHRS and CDR2 YFSETQ come from the germline V gene. The CDR3 reads CASSLVGLIQETQYF. The CDR3 DNA reads TGCGCCAGCAGCTTGGTGGGACTGATTCAAGAGACCCAGTACTTC. The full variable domain, rest sourced from reference TRBV5-1 and TRBJ2-5, is KAGVTQTPRYLIKTRGQQVTLSCSPISGHRSVSWYQQTPGQGLQFLFEYFSETQRNKGNFPGRFSGRQFSNSRSEMNVSTLELGDSALYLCASSLVGLIQETQYFGPGTRLLVL.

The J gene is TRBJ2-7, the V gene TRBV12-5; D ambiguous. Trimming removed 1 base from V and 0 bases from J, with 10 bases in between. The CDR3 contains 15 residues. Germline loops: CDR1 LGHNT, CDR2 FRNRAP. The DNA for the CDR3 is TGTGCTAGTGGTTTGGCGACTGGTCCCTCCTACGAGCAGTACTTC. Translating it yields CASGLATGPSYEQYF.

The chain uses TRBV2 and TRBJ2-2, with 8 bases that match TRBD1. CDR1 and CDR2 (germline): SNHLY, FYNNEI. The CDR3 totals 17 residues. The V gene end was trimmed by 4 bases and the J gene end by 5 bases; junction bases not matched to a gene: 12. This CDR3 is CASSGTTGVGVTGELFF. CDR3 DNA sequence: TGTGCCAGCAGTGGAACGACAGGGGTGGGAGTGACCGGGGAGCTGTTTTTT.